A single sample gave rise to the 30 T cell receptor beta chains below, sequenced in a study of a mutant IDH1 vaccine in newly diagnosed glioma. Assay: immunoSEQ multiplex PCR; the TCRdb copy retains only in-frame clones and omits some. Here the sample spans 50,000 or so clones, around 80% being singletons. What these receptors recognize is not known. The time point is: week 5, during vaccination. Topical imiquimod was applied with each vaccine dose, which held 300 ug of mutant IDH1 20-mer peptide. The material was PBMCs, obtained from a glioma patient whose treatment included an IDH1 peptide vaccine. The source is a woman aged 40 to 49 with glioma.

The chain employs TRBV12-5 and TRBJ2-7, with unresolved D. The CDR3 covers 12 residues. The germline V gene has CDR1 LGHNT and CDR2 FRNRAP. V was trimmed by 2 bases and J by 6 bases, leaving 8 bases between them. CDR3 bases: TGTGCTAGTGGTTTGAGAATTGGCGAGCAGTACTTC. Protein sequence: CASGLRIGEQYF.

This clone has a handful of counts. The rearrangement uses TRBV19 and TRBJ1-3; D possibly corresponds to TRBD1 (5 bases). V was clipped by 3 bases and J by 5 bases, with 11 bases between them. CDR3 length: 14 residues. Germline V lookup: CDR1 LNHDA, CDR2 SQIVND (reference sequence). CDR3 loop: CASSIPGQRNTIYF. DNA for the CDR3: TGTGCCAGTAGTATTCCAGGGCAGAGAAACACCATATATTTT.

The rearrangement joins TRBV5-1 to TRBJ1-1; 8 positions match TRBD1. Germline values: CDR1 SGHRS, CDR2 YFSETQ. The CDR3 is 15 amino acids. After removal of 5 bases from V and 4 bases from J, the junction contained 10 bases not matched to a gene. The CDR3 nucleotides read TGCGCCAGCAGTTTCGTACAGGGGGATTTCACTGAAGCTTTCTTT. This sequence encodes CASSFVQGDFTEAFF.

The chain carries TRBV5-5 and TRBJ1-4; no definite D call. V was cut by 4 bases and J by 0 bases, with 4 bases left in between. Germline V gene sequence: CDR1 SGHKS, CDR2 YYEKEE (reference sequence). This CDR3 comprises 13 residues. DNA of the CDR3: TGTGCCAGCAGCCTTGCAACTAATGAAAAACTGTTTTTT. Translating it yields CASSLATNEKLFF. The whole variable domain, remainder taken from reference TRBV5-5 and TRBJ1-4, is DAGVTQSPTHLIKTRGQQVTLRCSPISGHKSVSWYQQVLGQGPQFIFQYYEKEERGRGNFPDRFSARQFPNYSSELNVNALLLGDSALYLCASSLATNEKLFFGSGTQLSVL.

The chain employs TRBV6-1 and TRBJ1-4; TRBD1 agrees at 9 bases. Germline V lookup: CDR1 MNHNS, CDR2 SASEGT. The trim removed 6 bases at V and 7 bases at J, leaving 9 bases unmatched. This CDR3 comprises 15 residues. In DNA form, the CDR3 reads TGTGCCAGCAGGAGAACAGGGGGCGAGGGTGAAAAACTGTTTTTT. Translated: CASRRTGGEGEKLFF.

The rearrangement links TRBV29-1 to TRBJ1-2; 7 bases agree with TRBD1. The CDR3 is 13 residues long. Germline lookup yields CDR1 SQVTM and CDR2 ANQGSEA. Trimming cost V 5 bases and J 5 bases; bases outside gene matches: 8. The CDR3 nucleotides read TGCAGCGTTCTTAGACAGGGAAGTTATGGCTACACCTTC. The encoded protein is CSVLRQGSYGYTF.

The V and J genes are TRBV5-1 and TRBJ2-6; possible D gene TRBD2, 5 bases. Germline V gene sequence: CDR1 SGHRS, CDR2 YFSETQ. This CDR3 has 16 residues. Trimming took off 3 bases at V and 0 bases at J, with 10 bases between the two ends. The CDR3 DNA is TGCGCCAGCAGCTCCGGAGGTTCCTCTGGGGCCAACGTCCTGACTTTC. Amino acids: CASSSGGSSGANVLTF. The full variable domain, rest sourced from reference TRBV5-1 and TRBJ2-6, is KAGVTQTPRYLIKTRGQQVTLSCSPISGHRSVSWYQQTPGQGLQFLFEYFSETQRNKGNFPGRFSGRQFSNSRSEMNVSTLELGDSALYLCASSSGGSSGANVLTFGAGSRLTVL.

This clone was observed a few times. The gene calls are TRBV4-1 and TRBJ1-1; possible D gene TRBD1, 5 bases. The CDR3 is 14 amino acids. V dropped 4 bases and J dropped 4 bases, with 13 bases sitting between them. Germline values: CDR1 MGHRA, CDR2 YSYEKL. The CDR3, as DNA: TGCGCCAGCAGCCGTTACCGGGACGGCACTGAAGCTTTCTTT. This gives the protein CASSRYRDGTEAFF.

The rearrangement uses TRBV5-1 and TRBJ1-2, with TRBD1 identical over 12 bases. The V and J ends lost 0 bases and 6 bases, in that order; junction bases with no gene match: 6. The germline gives CDR1 SGHRS, CDR2 YFSETQ. The CDR3 sequence is 16 residues long. CDR3 amino acids: CASSLAGQGAGHGYTF. The CDR3, as DNA: TGCGCCAGCAGCTTGGCGGGACAGGGGGCGGGCCATGGCTACACCTTC.

The chain recombines TRBV6-6 with TRBJ1-1; 10 bases agree with TRBD1. The junction had 6 bases not matched to a gene; V was cut back by 6 bases and J by 8 bases. Germline CDR1 MNHNY, CDR2 SVGAGI (reference sequence). The CDR3 has 13 amino acids. CDR3 amino acids: CASSLGQGREAFF. The CDR3 bases are TGTGCCAGCAGCCTGGGACAGGGGCGGGAAGCTTTCTTT.

The V call is TRBV5-1, the J call TRBJ2-7, with 9 bases lining up with TRBD2. In germline, CDR1 is SGHRS, CDR2 YFSETQ. Trimming at V came to 7 bases and at J to 3 bases, leaving 5 bases not matched to a gene. The length of the CDR3 is 13 residues. CDR3 sequence: CASGASGDYEQYF. In DNA, the CDR3 is TGCGCCAGCGGGGCTAGCGGGGACTACGAGCAGTACTTC.

The chain employs TRBV7-8 and TRBJ1-4; D is perhaps TRBD1 (5 bases). The V gene lost 5 bases and the J gene lost 4 bases, with 17 bases spanning the gap. Germline values: CDR1 SGHVS, CDR2 FQNEAQ. The CDR3 has 16 residues. For the CDR3, the DNA is TGTGCCAGCAGCCGCCAGGCGACAGTTATTAATGAAAAACTGTTTTTT. It codes for CASSRQATVINEKLFF.

The chain couples TRBV9 to TRBJ2-5; D remains ambiguous. Deletions cut 4 bases from V and 4 bases from J, with 17 bases between. Looked up from germline, CDR1 is SGDLS and CDR2 is YYNGEE. The CDR3 runs 15 residues. The CDR3 bases are TGTGCCAGCAGCCCCTCCCCCAGTCGGCTAGAGACCCAGTACTTC. Translated, it gives CASSPSPSRLETQYF.

This chain uses TRBV25-1 with TRBJ1-6; tentatively, D is TRBD1 (6 bases). The CDR3 is made up of 15 amino acids. Per germline, CDR1 MGHDK and CDR2 SYGVNS. The V end lost 7 bases, the J end lost 10 bases, and 20 bases lay between the germline ends. The CDR3 reads CASTPYGGVFSPLHF. In DNA form, the CDR3 reads TGTGCCAGCACACCATATGGGGGCGTCTTCTCACCCCTCCACTTT.

The chain uses TRBV19 and TRBJ1-1; the D is unclear. Germline CDR1 LNHDA, CDR2 SQIVND (reference sequence). Trimming removed 1 base at V and 0 bases at J, with 12 bases between. CDR3 size: 16 residues. As DNA, the CDR3 is TGTGCCAGTAGTATAGGGTGCTTCGTGGTGAACACTGAAGCTTTCTTT. It is translated as CASSIGCFVVNTEAFF.

The chain joins TRBV7-9 to TRBJ1-2; D is unclear. V lost 5 bases and J lost 4, with 8 bases in between. This CDR3 has 12 residues. From germline, CDR1 is SEHNR and CDR2 FQNEAQ (reference sequence). The CDR3: CASSLDIYGYTF. CDR3 nucleotides: TGTGCCAGCAGCCTCGATATCTATGGCTACACCTTC.

This sequence joins TRBV7-2 and TRBJ2-3, with a weak D call TRBD2 (5 bases). From germline, CDR1 is SGHTA and CDR2 FQGNSA. V was shortened by 4 bases and J by 4 bases, with 6 bases between the two germline ends. This CDR3 is built from 12 residues. CDR3 sequence: CASSSDSDTQYF. As DNA, the CDR3 is TGTGCCAGCAGCTCGGACTCAGATACGCAGTATTTT.

This chain uses TRBV5-1 with TRBJ1-4; possible D gene TRBD1, 5 bases. The CDR3 length is 14 residues. In germline, CDR1 is SGHRS, CDR2 YFSETQ. The V end was cut by 4 bases, the J end by 0 bases, with 7 bases between. The CDR3 loop reads CASSGGATNEKLFF. In DNA, the CDR3 is TGCGCCAGCAGCGGGGGTGCAACTAATGAAAAACTGTTTTTT.

The table lists this clone with a few counts. This chain joins TRBV6-4 and TRBJ2-3, with D possibly TRBD1 on 5 matching bases. The CDR3 is 15 residues long. Trimming removed 4 bases at V and 4 bases at J, with 15 bases between. Germline V gives CDR1 MRHNA, CDR2 SNTAGT. The CDR3 here is CASSGMVGPADTQYF. In DNA form, the CDR3 reads TGTGCCAGCAGTGGTATGGTGGGGCCCGCAGATACGCAGTATTTT.

The rearrangement uses TRBV15 and TRBJ2-3; no clear D. The CDR3 has 13 residues. V lost 5 bases and J 2 bases, leaving 8 bases between the germline ends. CDR1 is LNHNV and CDR2 is YYDKDF in the germline V gene (reference sequence). In DNA, the CDR3 is TGTGCCACCAGCGGGCGGTACACAGATACGCAGTATTTT. It specifies CATSGRYTDTQYF.

The chain has TRBV12-5 and TRBJ2-5; D may be TRBD1 (6 bases). Trimming pared 6 bases from V and 6 bases from J, leaving 11 bases between. Germline V gene sequence: CDR1 LGHNT, CDR2 FRNRAP. The CDR3 spans 12 residues. DNA for the CDR3: TGTGCTAGTGGATCCAGGGGAAAGACCCAGTACTTC. It translates to CASGSRGKTQYF. The full variable domain, in which reference TRBV12-5 and TRBJ2-5 provide the parts outside the CDR3, is DARVTQTPRHKVTEMGQEVTMRCQPILGHNTVFWYRQTMMQGLELLAYFRNRAPLDDSGMPKDRFSAEMPDATLATLKIQPSEPRDSAVYFCASGSRGKTQYFGPGTRLLVL.

The chain is built from TRBV5-6 and TRBJ1-5; the D is unclear. Trimming removed 4 bases from V and 9 bases from J, with 8 bases in between. Looked up from germline, CDR1 is SGHDT and CDR2 is YYEEEE. CDR3 size: 11 residues. CDR3 in DNA: TGTGCCAGCAGCAACGAGGGGCCCCAGCATTTT. Translating gives CASSNEGPQHF.

This clone was seen just once. The V and J genes are TRBV2 and TRBJ2-3, with 12 bases matching TRBD2. Germline V gene data show CDR1 as SNHLY and CDR2 as FYNNEI. After removal of 10 bases from V and 2 bases from J, the junction contained 7 bases not matched to a gene. The CDR3 runs 15 residues. The CDR3: CATALAGGPTDTQYF. The CDR3 region has the DNA TGTGCCACCGCTCTAGCGGGGGGGCCCACAGATACGCAGTATTTT. The whole variable domain, remainder taken from reference TRBV2 and TRBJ2-3, is EPEVTQTPSHQVTQMGQEVILRCVPISNHLYFYWYRQILGQKVEFLVSFYNNEISEKSEIFDDQFSVERPDGSNFTLKIRSTKLEDSAMYFCATALAGGPTDTQYFGPGTRLTVL.

The chain is built from TRBV6-4 and TRBJ1-1, with D perhaps TRBD1 (6 bases). This CDR3 comprises 15 residues. V gave up 4 bases and J gave up 0 bases, with 12 bases separating them. Germline V gene sequence: CDR1 MRHNA, CDR2 SNTAGT. DNA for the CDR3: TGTGCCAGCAGTGCCACCGGGGACATGAACACTGAAGCTTTCTTT. It codes for CASSATGDMNTEAFF.

The chain is built from TRBV27 and TRBJ1-5, with D uncertain. This CDR3 contains 15 residues. Germline lookup yields CDR1 MNHEY and CDR2 SMNVEV (reference sequence). Trimming removed 0 bases from V and 2 bases from J, with 8 bases in between. The CDR3 DNA reads TGTGCCAGCAGTTTATCCAACTGGGGCAATCAGCCCCAGCATTTT. Residues: CASSLSNWGNQPQHF.

The chain has TRBV15 and TRBJ1-5; TRBD1 might be the D (5 bases). Germline V gene sequence: CDR1 LNHNV, CDR2 YYDKDF (reference sequence). CDR3 size: 13 residues. V was cut by 6 bases and J by 9 bases, with 15 bases left in between. The chain's CDR3 is CATSAGNQGPQHF. The CDR3 DNA sequence: TGTGCCACCAGTGCGGGGAATCAGGGGCCCCAGCATTTT.

V and J are TRBV19 and TRBJ1-6; D is unclear. This CDR3 region has 12 residues. Looked up from germline, CDR1 is LNHDA and CDR2 is SQIVND (reference sequence). Trimming took off 5 bases at V and 6 bases at J, with 5 bases between the two ends. In DNA form, the CDR3 reads TGTGCCAGTAGTCCGAGTAATTCACCCCTCCACTTT. Translating it yields CASSPSNSPLHF. Full variable domain (outside the CDR3, taken from reference TRBV19 and TRBJ1-6): DGGITQSPKYLFRKEGQNVTLSCEQNLNHDAMYWYRQDPGQGLRLIYYSQIVNDFQKGDIAEGYSVSREKKESFPLTVTSAQKNPTAFYLCASSPSNSPLHFGNGTRLTVT.

This chain joins TRBV19 and TRBJ1-2, with 7 bases matching TRBD1. CDR1 and CDR2 (germline): LNHDA, SQIVND (reference sequence). V lost 5 bases and J lost 0; bases outside the gene matches: 6. This CDR3 spans 15 amino acids. In nucleotides, the CDR3 is TGTGCCAGTAGTTCTACAGGGGCAGCTAACTATGGCTACACCTTC. Its translation is CASSSTGAANYGYTF.

V gene TRBV29-1 combines with J gene TRBJ2-3, with TRBD1 matching 9 bases. This CDR3 region has 16 residues. V lost 7 bases and J lost 6; bases outside the gene matches: 17. Per germline, CDR1 SQVTM and CDR2 ANQGSEA. Here the CDR3 reads CSASRGDRVSPDTQYF. CDR3 nucleotides: TGCAGCGCTAGTAGGGGGGACAGGGTTAGCCCTGATACGCAGTATTTT.

The CDR3 coding sequence is TGCGCCAGCAGATTGACCGGGGGCGAACCCCTTGGCTACACCTTC. Translated: CASRLTGGEPLGYTF. The genes are TRBV5-1 and TRBJ1-2, with D perhaps matching TRBD1 (6 bases). Deletions cut 5 bases from V and 7 bases from J, with 21 bases between. This CDR3 is 15 amino acids long. Germline CDR1 reads SGHRS; CDR2 reads YFSETQ. Full variable domain (remainder filled in from reference TRBV5-1 and TRBJ1-2): KAGVTQTPRYLIKTRGQQVTLSCSPISGHRSVSWYQQTPGQGLQFLFEYFSETQRNKGNFPGRFSGRQFSNSRSEMNVSTLELGDSALYLCASRLTGGEPLGYTFGSGTRLTVV.